These 25 T cell receptor beta chains came from one sample sequenced in a study of cytomegalovirus exposure and HLA in healthy donors. It was with 60 Vbeta and 13 Jbeta primers that the PCR ran. Assay used: immunoSEQ multiplex PCR; TCRdb lists only in-frame clones, some missing. The sample includes under 300,000 clones, about nine tenths seen only once; the top ten take about 1.5%. Specimen: PBMCs. Receptors originate from a girl aged 2 to 10 in good health and CMV-seronegative.

This chain uses TRBV6-5 with TRBJ1-1, with TRBD1 matching 10 bases. Germline V gene sequence: CDR1 MNHEY, CDR2 SVGAGI. Trimming took 6 bases from V and 2 from J; bases not matched to a gene: 3. The CDR3 sequence is 14 residues long. The CDR3 reads CASRTGGVNTEAFF. The CDR3 bases are TGTGCCAGCAGGACAGGGGGCGTCAACACTGAAGCTTTCTTT.

The chain has TRBV7-2 and TRBJ2-5; 7 bases are shared with TRBD1. The germline gives CDR1 SGHTA, CDR2 FQGNSA. V lost 5 bases and J lost 9; bases outside the gene matches: 15. The CDR3 runs 15 residues. CDR3 in DNA: TGTGCCAGCAGCCAACCCGGGACAGCGAGTGGGGCCCAGTACTTC. Protein: CASSQPGTASGAQYF.

The J gene is TRBJ1-2, the V gene TRBV7-9, with 8 bases lining up with TRBD1. J was trimmed by 2 bases and V by 7 bases; bases with no gene match: 3. The CDR3 runs to 13 residues. Per germline, CDR1 SEHNR and CDR2 FQNEAQ (reference sequence). CDR3 amino acids: CASIRQGNYGYTF. The CDR3 nucleotides are TGTGCCAGCATCCGACAGGGGAACTATGGCTACACCTTC.

This chain connects TRBV5-1 to TRBJ2-7, with TRBD2 matching over 8 bases. Germline assignment: CDR1 SGHRS and CDR2 YFSETQ. J lost 6 bases, V lost 0 bases, and 5 bases had no gene match. The CDR3 runs 14 residues. The CDR3 loop is CASSLDGTRVEQYF. The CDR3 DNA follows: TGCGCCAGCAGCTTGGATGGGACTAGGGTCGAGCAGTACTTC.

The CDR3 bases are TGCAGCGTCAGACCGGGAGCTAACTATGGCTACACCTTC. Encoded protein: CSVRPGANYGYTF. The genes are TRBV29-1 and TRBJ1-2; no firm D call. Trimming took off 6 bases at V and 0 bases at J, with 11 bases between the two ends. CDR3 length: 13 residues. Germline V gene data show CDR1 as SQVTM and CDR2 as ANQGSEA.

This chain links TRBV6-6 with TRBJ1-3, with D unclear. The CDR3 spans 13 residues. V was cut by 6 bases and J by 3 bases, with 9 bases left in between. Germline loops: CDR1 MNHNY, CDR2 SVGAGI (reference sequence). In DNA form, the CDR3 reads TGTGCCAGCAGGTTGACTCTTGGAAACACCATATATTTT. Translation: CASRLTLGNTIYF.

CDR3 loop: CASSDTEAFF. CDR3 nucleotides: TGTGCCAGCAGCGACACTGAAGCTTTCTTT. V gene TRBV6-1 combines with J gene TRBJ1-1; D is unclear. The germline V gene has CDR1 MNHNS and CDR2 SASEGT. Trimming pared 6 bases from V and 3 bases from J, leaving 2 bases between. This CDR3 has 10 amino acids.

V and J are TRBV6-5 and TRBJ2-7; TRBD2 matches at 11 bases. The CDR3 contains 14 residues. Germline lookup yields CDR1 MNHEY and CDR2 SVGAGI. The trim removed 0 bases at V and 5 bases at J, leaving 0 bases unmatched. DNA of the CDR3: TGTGCCAGCAGTTACTCGACTAGCGGGGACGAGCAGTACTTC. This encodes CASSYSTSGDEQYF.

The V and J genes are TRBV18 and TRBJ1-6; D not certain. V gave up 2 bases and J gave up 1 base, with 6 bases separating them. The CDR3 loop spans 15 amino acids. Germline CDR1 reads KGHSH; CDR2 reads LQKENI. As DNA, the CDR3 is TGTGCCAGCTCACCAGAGGGATCCTATAATTCACCCCTCCACTTT. It is translated as CASSPEGSYNSPLHF.

The chain couples TRBV30 to TRBJ2-1; no definite D call. Germline V lookup: CDR1 GTSNPN, CDR2 SVGIG (reference sequence). The CDR3 has 16 residues. V lost 4 bases and J 0 bases, leaving 16 bases between the germline ends. DNA for the CDR3: TGTGCCTGGACCCGTACCACAACAAACTCCTACAATGAGCAGTTCTTC. It is translated as CAWTRTTTNSYNEQFF.

The chain couples TRBV5-1 to TRBJ2-3; D is ambiguous. The ends were cut back, 0 bases at V and 2 bases at J, with 10 bases in the middle. CDR3 length: 15 residues. Looked up from germline, CDR1 is SGHRS and CDR2 is YFSETQ. In DNA, the CDR3 is TGCGCCAGCAGCTTGGTTTCCCCATCCACAGATACGCAGTATTTT. Encoded protein: CASSLVSPSTDTQYF.

The CDR3 reads CASSLARNQPQHF. CDR3 bases: TGTGCCAGCAGCTTAGCGAGGAATCAGCCCCAGCATTTT. The genes are TRBV7-2 and TRBJ1-5; D is unresolved. This CDR3 spans 13 amino acids. The germline CDR1 and CDR2 sequences are SGHTA and FQGNSA. The ends were cut back, 0 bases at V and 4 bases at J, with 4 bases in the middle. The entire variable domain, with the rest obtained from reference TRBV7-2 and TRBJ1-5, is as follows: GAGVSQSPSNKVTEKGKDVELRCDPISGHTALYWYRQSLGQGLEFLIYFQGNSAPDKSGLPSDRFSAERTGGSVSTLTIQRTQQEDSAVYLCASSLARNQPQHFGDGTRLSIL.

This clone was seen a single time. This chain joins TRBV13 and TRBJ2-7; D not certain. CDR1 is PRHDT, CDR2 FYEKMQ, per germline (reference sequence). V was cut by 4 bases and J by 3 bases, with 10 bases left in between. The CDR3 consists of 13 residues. The CDR3 loop reads CASSSRYGYEQYF. The CDR3 DNA follows: TGTGCCAGCAGCTCGAGGTATGGCTACGAGCAGTACTTC.

This clone was observed a single time. The gene calls are TRBV27 and TRBJ2-1; 8 bases agree with TRBD2. V was clipped by 3 bases and J by 7 bases; unmatched bases: 11. This CDR3 region has 16 residues. Germline lookup yields CDR1 MNHEY and CDR2 SMNVEV (reference sequence). CDR3 protein: CASSFRSGSVGNEQFF. DNA for the CDR3: TGTGCCAGCAGTTTCCGGAGCGGGAGTGTGGGTAATGAGCAGTTCTTC.

The chain employs TRBV6-5 and TRBJ2-7, with TRBD2 as a possible D gene (5 bases). With 8 bases removed from V and 2 bases from J, the gap between germline ends came to 16 bases. Germline CDR1 and CDR2: MNHEY and SVGAGI. The CDR3 is 14 amino acids. The CDR3 spells CASSRTPYPYEQYF. The DNA for the CDR3 is TGTGCCAGCTCCCGGACTCCCTATCCCTACGAGCAGTACTTC.

The rearrangement uses TRBV7-8 and TRBJ2-2, with TRBD2 matching over 10 bases. The V gene's germline CDR1 is SGHVS and CDR2 FQNEAQ. Trimming took 1 base from V and 1 from J; bases not matched to a gene: 3. The CDR3 is 17 amino acids. This chain's CDR3 is CASSLGRTSGNTGELFF. CDR3 DNA sequence: TGTGCCAGCAGCTTAGGGAGGACTAGCGGGAACACCGGGGAGCTGTTTTTT.

The CDR3 coding sequence is TGCAGCGTGATTACAGGGGGTGGGACTGAAGCTTTCTTT. This codes for CSVITGGGTEAFF. The J gene is TRBJ1-1, the V gene TRBV29-1, with 8 bases fitting TRBD1. CDR1 and CDR2 from the germline V gene are SQVTM and ANQGSEA. The CDR3 covers 13 residues. Unmatched junction bases numbered 8, after V lost 6 bases and J lost 5 bases.

The count of this clone is one. This chain connects TRBV5-8 to TRBJ1-3; D is ambiguous. The CDR3 extends over 16 amino acids. V dropped 3 bases and J dropped 0 bases, with 13 bases sitting between them. CDR1 is SGHTS and CDR2 is YDEGEE in the germline V gene. Here the CDR3 reads CASSWWTVGSGNTIYF. The CDR3 bases are TGTGCCAGCAGCTGGTGGACTGTCGGCTCTGGAAACACCATATATTTT.

The chain has TRBV11-2 and TRBJ2-7; 11 bases align to TRBD2. Per the germline V gene, CDR1 is SGHAT and CDR2 is FQNNGV. This CDR3 spans 17 amino acids. The V segment lost 3 bases and the J segment 4 bases; nucleotides outside the gene matches: 11. The CDR3 here is CASSFPTRLAGRYEQYF. In DNA, the CDR3 is TGTGCCAGCAGCTTCCCCACTCGACTAGCGGGAAGGTACGAGCAGTACTTC.

The chain recombines TRBV7-6 with TRBJ2-5; possibly TRBD2 for D (6 bases). This CDR3 has 13 amino acids. Per germline, CDR1 SGHVS and CDR2 FNYEAQ. The V gene lost 1 base and the J gene lost 5 bases, with 8 bases spanning the gap. CDR3 coding DNA: TGTGCCAGCAGCTTAGTGGGGGGTGAGACCCAGTACTTC. Amino acids: CASSLVGGETQYF.

The rearrangement joins TRBV10-2 to TRBJ1-1; D ambiguous. Per the germline V gene, CDR1 is WSHSY and CDR2 is SAAADI. The CDR3 is made up of 12 amino acids. The V end was cut by 6 bases, the J end by 1 base, with 6 bases between. DNA for the CDR3: TGCGCCAGCAGGACTAAGAACACTGAAGCTTTCTTT. Encoded protein: CASRTKNTEAFF.

The rearrangement links TRBV28 to TRBJ2-1; 9 nucleotides line up with TRBD2. Unmatched junction bases numbered 13, after V lost 3 bases and J lost 10 bases. The CDR3 is 16 amino acids. The V gene's germline CDR1 is MDHEN and CDR2 SYDVKM. CDR3 in DNA: TGTGCCAGCAGTTTGGCGGCGGGAGGGCCGCGAGGGGAGCAGTTCTTC. Amino acid sequence: CASSLAAGGPRGEQFF. Full variable domain (rest looked up from reference TRBV28 and TRBJ2-1): DVKVTQSSRYLVKRTGEKVFLECVQDMDHENMFWYRQDPGLGLRLIYFSYDVKMKEKGDIPEGYSVSREKKERFSLILESASTNQTSMYLCASSLAAGGPRGEQFFGPGTRLTVL.

The chain combines TRBV19 with TRBJ2-2; tentatively, D is TRBD1 (5 bases). The germline V gene encodes CDR1 LNHDA and CDR2 SQIVND (reference sequence). The V and J ends lost 6 bases and 3 bases respectively, with 14 bases between them. The CDR3 totals 15 residues. The CDR3 sequence is CASRWGAADTGELFF. The CDR3 bases are TGTGCCAGTAGGTGGGGCGCGGCCGACACCGGGGAGCTGTTTTTT.

The chain combines TRBV19 with TRBJ1-1, with 7 bases fitting TRBD1. The CDR3 spans 17 residues. CDR1 is LNHDA and CDR2 is SQIVND in the germline V gene (reference sequence). With V trimmed by 10 bases and J by 11 bases, 28 bases remained unmatched. The CDR3 protein is CANRSRGTTANRVEAFF. DNA for the CDR3: TGTGCCAATCGGTCCAGGGGGACGACGGCCAACAGGGTGGAGGCTTTCTTT.

The CDR3 nucleotides are TGTGCCAGCAGTGATTGGGGGGGCAATGAGCAGTTCTTC. As protein: CASSDWGGNEQFF. The chain employs TRBV25-1 and TRBJ2-1, with 7 bases that match TRBD2. This CDR3 has 13 amino acids. Per germline, CDR1 MGHDK and CDR2 SYGVNS. Germline trimming cut 3 bases from V and 6 bases from J; bases unmatched to any gene: 2. Full variable domain (rest looked up from reference TRBV25-1 and TRBJ2-1): EADIYQTPRYLVIGTGKKITLECSQTMGHDKMYWYQQDPGMELHLIHYSYGVNSTEKGDLSSESTVSRIRTEHFPLTLESARPSHTSQYLCASSDWGGNEQFFGPGTRLTVL.